A selection of T cell receptor beta chains follows, all from one sample in a study of T cell repertoires in cytomegalovirus infection. Antigens of these TCRs are unknown. MiXCR, applied by TCRdb to the reads, yields one record per CDR3 protein. The sample has 75,000 to 100,000 distinct CDR3 sequences; approximately 46% are singletons. Here the sequenced sample was CD8+ T cells from cultured PBMCs, taken from culture after CMV antigen stimulation. Receptors originate from a human donor in good health (CMV status not recorded). Some clones in this sample may be carry-over from other donors' samples. CDR3s include the opening cysteine and the closing phenylalanine or tryptophan. D genes are given only for firm matches. Not every row has a clone size; where given, it reads once, few, many or a size class.

clone size	V gene	J gene	D gene	CDR3 protein	CDR3 DNA
-	TRBV11-2	TRBJ1-1	-	CASSSYQMNTEAFF	TGTGCCAGCAGCTCATATCAGATGAACACTGAAGCTTTCTTT
-	TRBV28	TRBJ2-1	-	CATIPTTTLLYNEQFF	TGTGCCACCATCCCGACTACAACTCTTTTATACAATGAGCAGTTCTTC
-	TRBV7-9	TRBJ1-6	-	CASRRGNQSDSPLHF	TGTGCCAGCAGAAGGGGAAACCAGAGTGATTCACCCCTCCACTTT
-	TRBV29-1	TRBJ2-7	-	CSAGRVYEQYF	TGCAGCGCCGGACGGGTCTACGAGCAGTACTTC
-	TRBV12-3/TRBV12-4	TRBJ2-1	TRBD2	CASRPLAGLHNEQFF	TGTGCCAGCAGGCCACTAGCGGGGCTCCACAATGAGCAGTTCTTC
few	TRBV4-1	TRBJ1-1	-	CASSHLLNLAEAFF	TGCGCCAGCAGCCACCTCCTCAATTTGGCTGAAGCTTTCTTT
-	TRBV7-6	TRBJ2-7	-	CASSPGGQRPHEQYF	TGTGCCAGCAGCCCGGGGGGACAAAGACCCCACGAGCAGTACTTC
few	TRBV20-1	TRBJ2-7	-	CSARDRVDPSYEQYF	TGCAGTGCTAGAGATCGGGTAGACCCTTCCTACGAGCAGTACTTC
many	TRBV25-1	TRBJ1-1	-	CASSDSPFSPGLLRLNTEAFF	TGTGCCAGCAGTGATTCCCCTTTTTCCCCGGGACTACTTCGGCTGAACACTGAAGCTTTCTTT
few	TRBV6-5	TRBJ1-1	-	CASIRAKFAVTEAFF	TGTGCCAGCATCAGGGCCAAGTTCGCGGTCACTGAAGCTTTCTTT
-	TRBV7-9	TRBJ1-4	TRBD1	CASSSPGQLNEKLFF	TGTGCCAGCAGCTCGCCGGGACAGCTTAATGAAAAACTGTTTTTT
-	TRBV11-2	TRBJ1-1	-	CASSLWGRTDNTEAFF	TGTGCCAGCAGCTTGTGGGGACGGACCGACAACACTGAAGCTTTCTTT
-	TRBV5-1	TRBJ1-1	-	CASSPGTETMNTEAFF	TGCGCCAGCAGTCCCGGGACGGAAACCATGAACACTGAAGCTTTCTTT
-	TRBV27	TRBJ1-1	TRBD1	CATPPGQGFEAFF	TGTGCCACCCCTCCGGGACAGGGATTTGAAGCTTTCTTT
-	TRBV20-1	TRBJ1-5	-	CSAAIPGQASNQPQHF	TGCAGTGCAGCTATTCCGGGACAAGCAAGCAATCAGCCCCAGCATTTT
-	TRBV5-1	TRBJ2-5	TRBD1	CASSLVERGPAGETQYF	TGCGCCAGCAGCTTGGTGGAAAGGGGGCCTGCGGGAGAGACCCAGTACTTC
few	TRBV2	TRBJ1-1	-	CASRFGAADTEAFF	TGTGCCAGCAGGTTCGGGGCGGCGGACACTGAAGCTTTCTTT
-	TRBV6-4	TRBJ2-4	-	CASRGREFHPKNIQYF	TGTGCCAGCCGAGGCCGGGAGTTTCACCCCAAAAACATTCAGTACTTC
-	TRBV15	TRBJ2-1	-	CATSNPRDADNEQFF	TGTGCCACCAGCAACCCGCGGGACGCTGACAATGAGCAGTTCTTC
-	TRBV20-1	TRBJ2-2	-	CSACEGVLTGELFF	TGCAGCGCGTGTGAGGGGGTCCTCACCGGGGAGCTGTTTTTT
-	TRBV7-8	TRBJ2-1	TRBD2	CASSLALAGGNEQFF	TGTGCCAGCAGCTTAGCGCTAGCGGGAGGGAATGAGCAGTTCTTC
-	TRBV24-1	TRBJ2-5	-	CAIDSKRETQYF	TGTGCCATCGACAGCAAACGGGAGACCCAGTACTTC